The next 15 T cell receptor beta chains were all read from a single sample in a study of shared clonotypes between healthy human individuals. Method: immunoSEQ multiplex PCR; TCRdb's copy keeps in-frame clones and lacks some. The sample has around 1.6 million clones, approximately 98% seen once; the top ten hold less than 0.55%. The sequenced sample was naive CD4+ T cells sorted from blood. The subset was: CD45RA+ positively selected. These receptors were taken from a man aged 25-45 years in good health.

The J gene is TRBJ1-4, the V gene TRBV7-9, with D perhaps TRBD1 (5 bases). Looked up from germline, CDR1 is SEHNR and CDR2 is FQNEAQ (reference sequence). V was shortened by 6 bases and J by 0 bases, with 23 bases between the two germline ends. The CDR3 spans 19 residues. In DNA, the CDR3 is TGTGCCAGCAGTTGGATACCGGGACGCAGTTTTGCAACTAATGAAAAACTGTTTTTT. This gives the protein CASSWIPGRSFATNEKLFF.

V gene TRBV29-1 combines with J gene TRBJ1-3; TRBD1 might be the D (5 bases). Germline V gives CDR1 SQVTM, CDR2 ANQGSEA. The CDR3 is 13 residues long. V was cut by 7 bases and J by 4 bases, with 14 bases left in between. This CDR3 is CSARGDRGNTIYF. In DNA, the CDR3 is TGCAGCGCCCGAGGGGATAGGGGAAACACCATATATTTT.

The J gene is TRBJ2-1, the V gene TRBV27, with TRBD2 matching over 11 bases. V dropped 4 bases and J dropped 4; count of bases not matched to a gene: 6. Looked up from germline, CDR1 is MNHEY and CDR2 is SMNVEV (reference sequence). There are 16 residues in the CDR3. This CDR3 reads CASSSPSGRPYNEQFF. The DNA for the CDR3 is TGTGCCAGCAGTTCCCCTAGCGGGAGGCCGTACAATGAGCAGTTCTTC.

The J gene is TRBJ2-1, the V gene TRBV28, with 7 bases identical to TRBD1. The V segment lost 10 bases and the J segment 14 bases; nucleotides outside the gene matches: 11. CDR3 length: 11 amino acids. CDR1 is MDHEN, CDR2 SYDVKM, per germline. The CDR3 sequence is CATTAGDREFF. Here the CDR3 DNA reads TGTGCCACCACCGCCGGTGACAGGGAGTTCTTC.

This rearrangement joins TRBV18 to TRBJ2-6; D is ambiguous. Trimming took 6 bases from V and 0 from J, leaving 12 bases between them. Germline V gene lookup returns CDR1 KGHSH and CDR2 LQKENI. There are 16 residues in the CDR3. The CDR3 DNA is TGTGCCAGCTCCTCCCGCCAGCTCTCTGGGGCCAACGTCCTGACTTTC. Its protein is CASSSRQLSGANVLTF. Full variable domain (outside the CDR3, taken from reference TRBV18 and TRBJ2-6): NAGVMQNPRHLVRRRGQEARLRCSPMKGHSHVYWYRQLPEEGLKFMVYLQKENIIDESGMPKERFSAEFPKEGPSILRIQQVVRGDSAAYFCASSSRQLSGANVLTFGAGSRLTVL.

This chain links TRBV5-4 with TRBJ2-7; 13 nucleotides match TRBD2. From germline, CDR1 is SGHNT and CDR2 YYREEE (reference sequence). This CDR3 spans 17 amino acids. With 4 bases clipped from V and 6 bases from J, the junction kept 13 bases outside the gene matches. CDR3 DNA sequence: TGTGCCAGCAGCCTCACTAGCGGGAGGGCCGGGGGGGCCGAGCAGTACTTC. This codes for CASSLTSGRAGGAEQYF.

The chain uses TRBV11-1 and TRBJ1-5; TRBD1 might be the D (5 bases). Germline V gene lookup returns CDR1 SGHAT and CDR2 FQDESV (reference sequence). V lost 1 base and J lost 3, with 13 bases in between. This CDR3 is 16 amino acids long. The CDR3 sequence: CASSLVSPGPNQPQHF. The CDR3, as DNA: TGTGCCAGCAGCTTAGTTAGCCCAGGGCCCAATCAGCCCCAGCATTTT.

This clone was seen once. The chain is built from TRBV5-1 and TRBJ1-3; D remains unclear. There are 16 residues in the CDR3. Trimming removed 0 bases at V and 1 base at J, with 11 bases between. Germline loops: CDR1 SGHRS, CDR2 YFSETQ. CDR3: CASSLAPGGSGNTIYF. The CDR3 DNA follows: TGCGCCAGCAGCTTGGCACCCGGCGGGTCTGGAAACACCATATATTTT.

The V gene is TRBV7-8, the J gene TRBJ1-5; D is undetermined. V dropped 4 bases and J dropped 0 bases, with 10 bases sitting between them. The length of the CDR3 is 15 residues. Germline V lookup: CDR1 SGHVS, CDR2 FQNEAQ. This CDR3 is CASSSGRHSNQPQHF. In nucleotides, the CDR3 is TGTGCCAGCAGCTCAGGACGGCATAGCAATCAGCCCCAGCATTTT. Filled out from reference TRBV7-8 and TRBJ1-5, the complete variable domain reads GAGVSQSPRYKVAKRGQDVALRCDPISGHVSLFWYQQALGQGPEFLTYFQNEAQLDKSGLPSDRFFAERPEGSVSTLKIQRTQQEDSAVYLCASSSGRHSNQPQHFGDGTRLSIL.

This sequence joins TRBV28 and TRBJ2-2; 7 bases map to TRBD2. Germline assignment: CDR1 MDHEN and CDR2 SYDVKM. V shed 2 bases, J shed 7 bases, and the junction held 16 bases outside the gene matches. This CDR3 has 18 residues. CDR3 amino acids: CASSLPILGLGFGGELFF. In DNA form, the CDR3 reads TGTGCCAGCAGTTTACCAATACTCGGACTAGGTTTCGGCGGGGAGCTGTTTTTT.

The chain uses TRBV28 and TRBJ2-7; D might be TRBD1 (5 bases). CDR1 is MDHEN and CDR2 is SYDVKM in the germline V gene. This CDR3 spans 12 amino acids. V was shortened by 6 bases and J by 7 bases, with 13 bases between the two germline ends. The CDR3 protein is CASRDSPLEQYF. CDR3 nucleotide sequence: TGTGCCAGCAGAGACAGCCCCCTGGAGCAGTACTTC.

As to this clone: Within the sample, other DNA sequences also encode this same CDR3. The rearrangement joins TRBV7-3 to TRBJ1-1; the match to TRBD1 covers 7 bases. The germline CDR1 and CDR2 sequences are SGHTA and FQGTGA. The V gene end was trimmed by 5 bases and the J gene end by 4 bases; junction bases not matched to a gene: 4. CDR3 length equals 13 residues. The CDR3 DNA follows: TGTGCCAGCAGCCGACAGGGAAGCACTGAAGCTTTCTTT. Encoded protein: CASSRQGSTEAFF.

The chain has TRBV28 and TRBJ2-7, with D possibly TRBD2 on 5 matching bases. Trimming pared 4 bases from V and 2 bases from J, leaving 12 bases between. Germline V gives CDR1 MDHEN, CDR2 SYDVKM. The CDR3 loop spans 14 amino acids. Here the CDR3 reads CASSSDPGTYEQYF. The CDR3 coding sequence is TGTGCCAGCAGTTCCGATCCGGGGACCTACGAGCAGTACTTC.

The gene calls are TRBV28 and TRBJ2-1; D is perhaps TRBD2 (7 bases). The CDR3 consists of 14 residues. Germline lookup yields CDR1 MDHEN and CDR2 SYDVKM. V was trimmed by 6 bases and J by 3 bases, leaving 12 bases between them. The CDR3 DNA reads TGTGCCAGCAGGGGGGGGGCACTCTACAATGAGCAGTTCTTC. Protein sequence: CASRGGALYNEQFF.

V and J are TRBV28 and TRBJ2-7; D possibly matches TRBD1 or TRBD2 (5 bases each). CDR1 is MDHEN, CDR2 SYDVKM, per germline. V dropped 4 bases and J dropped 0 bases, with 16 bases sitting between them. The CDR3 loop spans 16 amino acids. CDR3 amino acids: CASSSLWGMSSYEQYF. DNA for the CDR3: TGTGCCAGCAGTTCCCTCTGGGGGATGAGCTCCTACGAGCAGTACTTC.